Sequencing of this T cell receptor beta chain was carried out in a study of T cells in Graves' hyperthyroidism and ophthalmopathy (dated by TCRdb to about 2019). About the full investigation: Peripheral blood samples were taken at the time of initial diagnosis, prior to any treatment. A discovery cohort of roughly 100 patients, roughly 45 with Graves' ophthalmopathy and roughly 59 with stable Graves' hyperthyroidism, was used to find distinguishing TCR V-J signatures. Prospective prediction of ophthalmopathy was tested in an independent validation cohort consisting of some 20 hyperthyroidism patients and some 16 patients who later progressed to ophthalmopathy. For training and testing, the 100 or so patients in the discovery cohort were randomly divided in a 7:3 ratio. In addition, the study compared T-cell repertoires in thyroid tissue and in blood from roughly six Graves' hyperthyroidism patients. Following sampling, methimazole starting at 30 mg daily was given to hyperthyroidism patients, and high-dose intravenous methylprednisolone was given to ophthalmopathy patients. TCR Vbeta CDR3 sequencing of fewer than 150 peripheral blood samples (roughly 41 ophthalmopathy, 75 to 85 hyperthyroidism and roughly 17 progressor patients) is reported in the paper. What the work shows at the level of the full study, not this receptor alone: Sample size was not statistically predetermined, and blinding of investigators to group allocation was not performed. Most expanded thyroid clonotypes (frequency above 0.001) were also detected in blood, suggesting blood repertoires may reflect thyroid immune responses. In validation, the model predicted progression to ophthalmopathy with roughly 70% sensitivity and approximately 78% specificity, a median of 6.5 months before onset. A 13 V-J signature model separated ophthalmopathy from stable hyperthyroidism, with roughly 88% sensitivity and 81% to 82% specificity in cross-validation and 80%/75% in testing.

Taken from the germline V gene (reference sequence), the CDR1 and CDR2 loops are SGHAT and FQDESV. Unmatched junction bases come to 9, with V trimmed by 4 bases and J by 2 bases. The CDR3 has 16 amino acids, counting the end cysteine and phenylalanine. The DNA shown is the 48-base CDR3, in frame from base 1. In the ophthalmopathy patients, disease was moderately to severely active, with a Clinical Activity Score of 3 or more, a NOSPECS grade of 4 or more, and a duration of less than 3 months. Patients with uncontrolled infections, other autoimmune diseases, pregnancy or lactation were excluded. Clinical symptoms, serum thyroxine and TRAb, thyroid ultrasound, and orbital computed tomography formed the basis for the diagnoses. PBMCs were isolated from 7.5 to 10 ml of fresh peripheral blood by Ficoll-Paque density gradient centrifugation. Total RNA was extracted with Trizol reagent, and quality was checked on an Agilent 2100 Bioanalyzer.

This clonotype came up once. No cognate antigen has been identified for it. No much larger clone exists at a distance of one base, and base qualities are not known. One read alone provides weak support. The TCR beta CDR3 regions were amplified from the RNA transcripts. The first round of RT-PCR for the TCR CDR3 was performed with the HTBI primer set and the Qiagen OneStep RT-PCR kit. A second multiplex PCR round built the libraries, followed by size selection and purification. Libraries were sequenced paired-end with 100 bp reads on an Illumina HiSeq2000. Per the source publication's procedure: SOAPnuke was used to process the raw data, throwing out any read that contained adapters or uncalled bases, had a mean Phred below 15, or lacked an exact constant-primer or identifier match. High-quality paired reads were merged with COPE v1.2.5, and unique nucleotide sequences were defined as clonotypes. Clonotypes were aligned to IMGT TRBV, TRBD and TRBJ reference segments using MiTCR v1.1. The analysis included only V-J combinations with a frequency above 0.0001, which together covered 99.2% of the repertoires. A TCS score was defined as the ratio between F50 (clonal expansion) and ExV (chaos), using BLOSUM62-based TCRdist between CDR3 peptides within each V-J. Welch's t-statistics and random forest reduced around 520 V-J features to 13, which were used in a naive Bayes classifier (R e1071). The public reads were quality trimmed at Q25 with fastp and then assembled into clones with MiXCR by TCRdb, keeping productive beta chains. Every distinct CDR3 protein forms one entry, paired with its most common genes and DNA. These V and J calls rely on TCRdb rather than the paper's analysis. This sample lists 400,000 or so distinct CDR3 sequences; roughly 15% were detected once. About 21% of the sample is in the top ten clones.

Sequenced sample: blood. This sequence originates from a woman between 55 and 75 years old with Graves' ophthalmopathy. This receptor chain uses TRBV11-1 and TRBJ2-3; 7 bases in between match TRBD2. The CDR3 reads as follows: CASSSPPLAATDTQYF. The bases read TGTGCCAGCAGCTCCCCTCCCCTAGCGGCCACAGATACGCAGTATTTT.